Below, 5 T cell receptor beta chains from the same sample are listed, as sequenced in a study of early T cells in non-severe SARS-CoV-2 infection. TCRdb reprocessed the 5' RACE reads via MiXCR and lists one record per CDR3 protein. This table has around 79,000 distinct CDR3 sequences, roughly 10% appearing once. The material sequenced was whole blood, taken at baseline. These receptors came from an adult who was a healthcare worker with PCR-confirmed SARS-CoV-2 infection or an uninfected control (not recorded which).

The chain recombines TRBV12-3 or TRBV12-4 with TRBJ2-1; D assignment may be TRBD1 or TRBD2 (6 bases each). Trimming took 3 bases from V and 5 from J, leaving 11 bases between them. The CDR3 has 14 amino acids. The CDR3 reads CASSLGGLNNEQFF. Written as DNA, the CDR3 is TGTGCCAGCAGTTTGGGGGGCCTCAACAATGAGCAGTTCTTC.

The chain uses TRBV29-1 and TRBJ1-6, with a weak D call TRBD1 (6 bases). Germline CDR1 SQVTM, CDR2 ANQGSEA. The length of the CDR3 is 13 residues. The germline V and J ends were trimmed by 4 bases and 5 bases, with 9 bases remaining between them. The CDR3 reads CSVGDRNNSPLHF. CDR3 sequence (DNA): TGCAGCGTTGGTGACAGGAATAATTCACCCCTCCACTTT.

CDR3 amino acids: CASSQRGTSGDTDTQYF. CDR3 bases: TGTGCCAGCAGCCAAAGGGGGACTAGCGGCGACACAGATACGCAGTATTTT. The V call is TRBV3-1, the J call TRBJ2-3; 11 bases are a match to TRBD2. V was clipped by 2 bases and J by 2 bases; unmatched bases: 6. This CDR3 is built from 17 residues. The germline gives CDR1 LGHDT, CDR2 YNNKEL (reference sequence).

There are many counts of this clonotype. The rearrangement uses TRBV27 and TRBJ2-4, with TRBD1 matching 10 bases. Germline values: CDR1 MNHEY, CDR2 SMNVEV (reference sequence). The CDR3 extends over 15 amino acids. J gave up 4 bases and V 5 bases, and 5 bases lay outside the gene matches. CDR3: CASSPRDRGKNIQYF. In DNA, the CDR3 is TGTGCCAGCAGTCCGAGGGACAGGGGTAAAAACATTCAGTACTTC.

This clonotype was observed at least ten times. The chain employs TRBV15 and TRBJ2-1; the D is unclear. Germline CDR1 LNHNV, CDR2 YYDKDF (reference sequence). Trimming removed 0 bases from V and 8 bases from J, with 5 bases in between. The CDR3 has 12 amino acids. The DNA for the CDR3 is TGTGCCACCAGCAGAGATGAGGATGAGCAGTTCTTC. It translates to CATSRDEDEQFF. The full variable domain, rest sourced from reference TRBV15 and TRBJ2-1, is DAMVIQNPRYQVTQFGKPVTLSCSQTLNHNVMYWYQQKSSQAPKLLFHYYDKDFNNEADTPDNFQSRRPNTSFCFLDIRSPGLGDTAMYLCATSRDEDEQFFGPGTRLTVL.